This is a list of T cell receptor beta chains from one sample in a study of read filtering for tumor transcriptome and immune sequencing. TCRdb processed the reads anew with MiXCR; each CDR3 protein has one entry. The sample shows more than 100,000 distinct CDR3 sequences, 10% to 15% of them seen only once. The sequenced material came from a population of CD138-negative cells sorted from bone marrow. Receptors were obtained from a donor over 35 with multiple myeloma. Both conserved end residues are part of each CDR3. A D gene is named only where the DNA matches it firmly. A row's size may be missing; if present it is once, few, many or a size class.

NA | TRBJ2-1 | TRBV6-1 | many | CASRPQGKNEQFF | TGTGCCAGCAGGCCGCAGGGTAAGAATGAGCAGTTCTTC
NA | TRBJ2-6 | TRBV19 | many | CASRLLGRGPSGANVLTF | TGTGCCAGTAGACTCCTGGGCCGGGGTCCTTCTGGGGCCAACGTCCTGACTTTC
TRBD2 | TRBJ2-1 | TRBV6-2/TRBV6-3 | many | CASRTSDTYNEQFF | TGTGCCAGCAGAACTAGCGATACCTACAATGAGCAGTTCTTC
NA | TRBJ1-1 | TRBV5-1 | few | CASSNGDGSTEAFF | TGCGCCAGCAGCAACGGGGACGGCTCCACTGAAGCTTTCTTT
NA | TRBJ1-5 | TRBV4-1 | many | CASSQVGPQSQPQHF | TGCGCCAGCAGCCAAGTGGGACCCCAGAGTCAGCCCCAGCATTTT
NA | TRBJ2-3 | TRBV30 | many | CAWSVLGRGLPDTQYF | TGTGCCTGGAGTGTACTCGGCAGGGGCCTTCCAGATACGCAGTATTTT
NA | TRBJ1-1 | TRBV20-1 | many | CSARVRVGTTEAFF | TGCAGTGCTAGGGTGCGGGTAGGGACCACTGAAGCTTTCTTT
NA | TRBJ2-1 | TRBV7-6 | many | CASSFSPGAISYNEQFF | TGTGCCAGCAGCTTCTCTCCGGGAGCAATCTCCTACAATGAGCAGTTCTTC
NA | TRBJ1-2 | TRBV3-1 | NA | CASSQDQAGVF | TGTGCCAGCAGCCAAGACCAAGCGGGGGTGTTC
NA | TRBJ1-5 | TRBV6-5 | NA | CASTPGHSSNQPQHF | TGTGCCAGCACTCCGGGACACTCAAGCAATCAGCCCCAGCATTTT
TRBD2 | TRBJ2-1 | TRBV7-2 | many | CASSLTLAGEPSEQFF | TGTGCCAGCAGCTTAACTCTAGCGGGAGAGCCCAGTGAGCAGTTCTTC
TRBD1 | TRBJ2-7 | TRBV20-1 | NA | CSARALDRGSSYEQYF | TGCAGTGCTAGAGCGCTTGACAGGGGAAGCTCCTACGAGCAGTACTTC
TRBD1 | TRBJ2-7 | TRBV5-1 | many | CASSLAGTVTYEQYF | TGCGCCAGCAGCTTGGCCGGGACAGTAACCTACGAGCAGTACTTC
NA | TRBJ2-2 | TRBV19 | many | CASRPTQAPGELFF | TGTGCCAGTAGGCCGACCCAGGCACCCGGGGAGCTGTTTTTT
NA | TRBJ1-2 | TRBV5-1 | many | CASSLEAGRRYTF | TGCGCCAGCAGCTTGGAGGCAGGGAGGCGCTACACCTTC
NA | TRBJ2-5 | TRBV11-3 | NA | CASSLGQTEQETQYF | TGTGCCAGCAGCTTGGGGCAGACGGAGCAAGAGACCCAGTACTTC
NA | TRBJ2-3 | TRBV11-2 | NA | CASSLGDMQYF | TGTGCCAGCAGCTTAGGAGATATGCAGTATTTT
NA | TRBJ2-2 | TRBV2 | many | CASSGVGNTGELFF | TGTGCCAGCAGTGGGGTGGGGAACACCGGGGAGCTGTTTTTT
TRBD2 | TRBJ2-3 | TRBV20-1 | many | CSVQASGGADTQYF | TGCAGTGTCCAGGCTAGCGGGGGGGCAGATACGCAGTATTTT
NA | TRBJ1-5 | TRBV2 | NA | CASSEAATSNQPQHF | TGTGCCAGCAGTGAAGCAGCGACTAGCAATCAGCCCCAGCATTTT
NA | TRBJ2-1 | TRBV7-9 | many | CASSSLAYNEQFF | TGTGCCAGCAGCTCCCTAGCCTACAATGAGCAGTTCTTC
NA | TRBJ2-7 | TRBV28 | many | CASSRSGFYEQYF | TGTGCCAGCAGCCGTAGCGGATTCTACGAGCAGTACTTC